These T cell receptor beta chains were read from a single sample in a study of shared clonotypes between healthy human individuals. Sequencing used immunoSEQ multiplex PCR; TCRdb keeps in-frame clones, though not all of them. The repertoire holds about 560,000 clones, with roughly 79% as singletons. The sample taken for sequencing was PBMCs. These receptors originate from a woman between 40 and 50 years old in good health. Some clones in this sample may be carry-over from other donors' samples. Each CDR3 is given with its conserved first and last residue. The D gene is left open where the match is weak. Clone size appears in some rows only: once, few, many, or a class for an expanded clone.

-,TRBJ2-5,TRBV18,-,TGTGCCAGCTCACCACCAGGAGGGGTGTCGCGGGAGACCCAGTACTTC,CASSPPGGVSRETQYF
-,TRBJ2-5,TRBV7-9,TRBD1,TGTGCCAGCAGCCAGTGGGACAGAAGGGAGACCCAGTACTTC,CASSQWDRRETQYF
-,TRBJ2-1,TRBV2,TRBD2,TGTGCCAGCAGTGGTCTAGCGGGATACAATGAGCAGTTCTTC,CASSGLAGYNEQFF
once,TRBJ2-1,TRBV5-1,-,TGCGCCAGCAGCTTGCACGCGGAGAATGAGCAGTTCTTC,CASSLHAENEQFF
-,TRBJ2-5,TRBV15,TRBD2,TGTGCCACCAGCATTACTAGCGGAGTGTACCAAGAGACCCAGTACTTC,CATSITSGVYQETQYF
-,TRBJ2-5,TRBV30,TRBD1,TGTGCCTGGGTGACAGGGGAGACCCAGTACTTC,CAWVTGETQYF
few,TRBJ2-1,TRBV6-4,TRBD1,TGTGCCAGCAGTGACTCAGGGGGCGCCTACAATGAGCAGTTCTTC,CASSDSGGAYNEQFF
-,TRBJ2-1,TRBV27,TRBD2,TGTGCCAGCAGTTTGGCGGGAGGCGTTTCTGAGCAGTTCTTC,CASSLAGGVSEQFF
-,TRBJ2-1,TRBV27,TRBD1,TGTGCCAGCAGATTCCAGACAGGGGGCAATGAGCAGTTCTTC,CASRFQTGGNEQFF
-,TRBJ1-4,TRBV10-3,-,TGTGCCATACGGGACGGTCTTAATGAAAAACTGTTTTTT,CAIRDGLNEKLFF
-,TRBJ2-5,TRBV5-1,TRBD2,TGCGCCAGCAGCCCTGGACTAGCGGGAGTTGAGACCCAGTACTTC,CASSPGLAGVETQYF
-,TRBJ2-7,TRBV5-1,-,TGCGCCAGCAGCCCGGACAGCTCCTACGAGCAGTACTTC,CASSPDSSYEQYF
once,TRBJ1-5,TRBV2,TRBD1,TGTGCCAGCAGTGGGACAGGGGTTGGGTTGGGCAATCAGCCCCAGCATTTT,CASSGTGVGLGNQPQHF
-,TRBJ1-2,TRBV27,-,TGTGCCAGCAGTTCGGACATTAACTATGGCTACACCTTC,CASSSDINYGYTF
-,TRBJ2-2,TRBV2,-,TGTGCCAGCAGGGGCACCGGGGAGCTGTTTTTT,CASRGTGELFF
-,TRBJ2-3,TRBV9,-,TGTGCCAGCAGCGGGGGACGGACTAGCACAGATACGCAGTATTTT,CASSGGRTSTDTQYF
-,TRBJ2-1,TRBV19,-,TGTGCCAGTAGTAGCCCGATTAACAATGAGCAGTTCTTC,CASSSPINNEQFF
-,TRBJ2-7,TRBV4-3,TRBD2,TGCGCCAGCAGCAAAGGGACTACCTACGAGCAGTACTTC,CASSKGTTYEQYF
once,TRBJ2-4,TRBV14,-,TGTGCCAGCAGCCAACGGGGTACAAAAAACATTCAGTACTTC,CASSQRGTKNIQYF
-,TRBJ2-7,TRBV5-8,-,TGTGCCAGCAGCTTGGCCACCAGCGAGCAGTACTTC,CASSLATSEQYF
-,TRBJ2-1,TRBV28,TRBD1,TGTGCCAGCAGTTTATACATCGACAGGGCCCGATACAATGAGCAGTTCTTC,CASSLYIDRARYNEQFF
-,TRBJ2-7,TRBV4-2,-,TGTGCCAGCAGCCAAGAAGTTAGCTCCTACGAGCAGTACTTC,CASSQEVSSYEQYF
few,TRBJ2-1,TRBV6-4,TRBD2,TGTGCCAGCAGTGACGTTAGCGGGAGCTCCAATGAGCAGTTCTTC,CASSDVSGSSNEQFF
-,TRBJ2-7,TRBV19,-,TGTGCCAGTAGTATAGAAGCGGCGAGGGGGATAGCCGAGCAGTACTTC,CASSIEAARGIAEQYF
-,TRBJ1-3,TRBV11-2,-,TGTGCCAGCAGACGTCCAGGGGTAACTGGAAACACCATATATTTT,CASRRPGVTGNTIYF
-,TRBJ2-7,TRBV11-2,TRBD2,TGTGCCAGCAGCTACCCGGGACTAGGGGCCTACGAGCAGTACTTC,CASSYPGLGAYEQYF
-,TRBJ1-2,TRBV7-9,TRBD1,TGTGCCAGCAGCCTCAAACAGGGGTTTAACTATGGCTACACCTTC,CASSLKQGFNYGYTF
-,TRBJ2-2,TRBV19,TRBD2,TGTGCCAGTAGTCCCCTTGGGACTAGCGCCGACACCGGGGAGCTGTTTTTT,CASSPLGTSADTGELFF
-,TRBJ1-6,TRBV10-2,-,TGCGCCTGCGCCGACTTCCGAGAGTGGAATTCACCCCTCCACTTT,CACADFREWNSPLHF
-,TRBJ2-7,TRBV7-7,TRBD2,TGTGCTAGCAGCGACCTCCTAGCGGGAGAGTCCTACGAGCAGTACTTC,CASSDLLAGESYEQYF
once,TRBJ1-2,TRBV5-1,-,TGCGCCAGCAGCCCGGGACAACCGAGCTATGGCTACACCTTC,CASSPGQPSYGYTF
-,TRBJ2-3,TRBV27,-,TGTGCCATCCGGAGGGGCGGGGTTGAAGATACGCAGTATTTT,CAIRRGGVEDTQYF
-,TRBJ2-7,TRBV6-5,TRBD1,TGTGCCAGCCTAGGACAGGGGGGCGAGCAGTACTTC,CASLGQGGEQYF
-,TRBJ1-3,TRBV7-2,-,TGTGCCAGCAGCTTAGGCGCCGGGGCGGGTAGAGGAAACACCATATATTTT,CASSLGAGAGRGNTIYF
-,TRBJ1-1,TRBV12-5,TRBD1,TGTGCTAGTGGTTTGGCCGGGACAGCGAACACTGAAGCTTTCTTT,CASGLAGTANTEAFF
-,TRBJ2-5,TRBV7-8,TRBD1,TGTGCCAGCAGCTTGGGACAGCAAGAGACCCAGTACTTC,CASSLGQQETQYF
-,TRBJ2-7,TRBV30,TRBD2,TGTGCCTGGAACTCGGGAGGGGTCGAGCAGTACTTC,CAWNSGGVEQYF
many,TRBJ2-2,TRBV30,-,TGTGCCGGAATTACAGGCCTGGGCGGTGGAGAGCTGTTTTTT,CAGITGLGGGELFF
-,TRBJ2-2,TRBV7-3,-,TGTGCCAGCAGCTTACGGGGGACAGCGAACACCGGGGAGCTGTTTTTT,CASSLRGTANTGELFF
-,TRBJ2-5,TRBV9,-,TGTGCCAGCAGCGTATCCCCACAGAGCCAAGAGACCCAGTACTTC,CASSVSPQSQETQYF
-,TRBJ1-1,TRBV6-5,-,TGTGCCAGCAGTTACGACCTCAGGGACGGAGCTTTCTTT,CASSYDLRDGAFF
-,TRBJ1-2,TRBV10-2,-,TGCGCCAGCAGTCCCCACCCTACTAACTATGGCTACACCTTC,CASSPHPTNYGYTF
-,TRBJ2-5,TRBV5-4,TRBD2,TGTGCCAGCAGCCCCGGACTAGCGGGAGTACAAGAGACCCAGTACTTC,CASSPGLAGVQETQYF
-,TRBJ2-3,TRBV13,TRBD2,TGTGCCAGCAGCTTATCATCGGCGTGGCTAGCGGGCCACACAGATACGCAGTATTTT,CASSLSSAWLAGHTDTQYF
-,TRBJ2-7,TRBV10-3,-,TGTGCCATCAGCGATAGCACCAAACTCTACGAGCAGTACTTC,CAISDSTKLYEQYF
-,TRBJ1-3,TRBV9,-,TGTGCCAGCAGCGTAGTGGACGGGAGTGCCTCTGGAAACACCATATATTTT,CASSVVDGSASGNTIYF